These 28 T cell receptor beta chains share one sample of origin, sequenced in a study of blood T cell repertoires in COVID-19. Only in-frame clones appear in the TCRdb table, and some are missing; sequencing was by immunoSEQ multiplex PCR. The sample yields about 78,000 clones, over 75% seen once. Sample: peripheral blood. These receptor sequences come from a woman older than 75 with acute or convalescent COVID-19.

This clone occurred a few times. The CDR3 reads CASRAGSTLFSPLHF. The CDR3 DNA is TGTGCCAGTAGGGCAGGGTCTACGTTATTTTCACCCCTCCACTTT. The chain is built from TRBV19 and TRBJ1-6, with TRBD1 as a possible D gene (5 bases). The germline gives CDR1 LNHDA, CDR2 SQIVND (reference sequence). Between the trimmed V and J ends, which lost 6 bases and 9 bases, there was a span of 18 bases. The CDR3 runs 15 residues.

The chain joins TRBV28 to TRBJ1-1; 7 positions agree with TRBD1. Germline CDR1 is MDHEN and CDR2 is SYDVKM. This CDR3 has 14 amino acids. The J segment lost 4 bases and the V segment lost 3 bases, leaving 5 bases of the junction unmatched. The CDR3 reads CASSFQGVGTEAFF. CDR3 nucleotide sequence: TGTGCCAGCAGTTTCCAGGGGGTTGGCACTGAAGCTTTCTTT. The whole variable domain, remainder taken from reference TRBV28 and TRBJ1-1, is DVKVTQSSRYLVKRTGEKVFLECVQDMDHENMFWYRQDPGLGLRLIYFSYDVKMKEKGDIPEGYSVSREKKERFSLILESASTNQTSMYLCASSFQGVGTEAFFGQGTRLTVV.

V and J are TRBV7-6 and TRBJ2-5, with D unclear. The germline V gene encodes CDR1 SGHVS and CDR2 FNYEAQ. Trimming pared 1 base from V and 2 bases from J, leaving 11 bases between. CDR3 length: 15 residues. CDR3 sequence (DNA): TGTGCCAGCAGCTTAGAGAGTGCCTGGCAAGAGACCCAGTACTTC. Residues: CASSLESAWQETQYF.

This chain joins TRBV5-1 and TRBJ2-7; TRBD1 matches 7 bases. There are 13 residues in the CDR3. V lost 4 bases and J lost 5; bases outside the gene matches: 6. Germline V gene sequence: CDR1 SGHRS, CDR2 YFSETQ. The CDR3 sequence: CASSANTGDEQYF. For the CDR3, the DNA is TGCGCCAGCAGCGCAAACACAGGGGACGAGCAGTACTTC.

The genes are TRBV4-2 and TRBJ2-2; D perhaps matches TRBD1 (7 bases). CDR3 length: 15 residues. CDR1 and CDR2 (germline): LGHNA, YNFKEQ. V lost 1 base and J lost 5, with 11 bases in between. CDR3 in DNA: TGTGCCAGCAGCCAAGTGACAGGGAGGACCGGGGAGCTGTTTTTT. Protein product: CASSQVTGRTGELFF.

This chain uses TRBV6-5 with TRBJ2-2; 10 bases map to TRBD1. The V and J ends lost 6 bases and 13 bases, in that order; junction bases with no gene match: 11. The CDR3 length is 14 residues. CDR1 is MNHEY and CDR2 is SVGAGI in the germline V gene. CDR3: CASRRVRDRGSLFF. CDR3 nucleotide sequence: TGTGCCAGCAGGAGAGTAAGGGACAGGGGCTCGCTGTTTTTT.

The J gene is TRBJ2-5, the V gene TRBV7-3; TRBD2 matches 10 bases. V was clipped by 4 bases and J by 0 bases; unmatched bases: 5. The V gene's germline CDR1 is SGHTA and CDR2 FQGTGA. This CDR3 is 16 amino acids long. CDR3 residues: CASSSRSGRNQETQYF. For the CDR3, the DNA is TGTGCCAGCAGCTCCCGTAGCGGGAGGAACCAAGAGACCCAGTACTTC.

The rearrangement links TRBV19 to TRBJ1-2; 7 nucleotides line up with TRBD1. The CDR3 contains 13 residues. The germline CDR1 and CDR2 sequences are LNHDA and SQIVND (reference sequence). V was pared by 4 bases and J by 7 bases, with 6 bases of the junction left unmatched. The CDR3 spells CASSTTGAGGYTF. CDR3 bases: TGTGCCAGTAGTACAACAGGGGCCGGTGGCTACACCTTC.

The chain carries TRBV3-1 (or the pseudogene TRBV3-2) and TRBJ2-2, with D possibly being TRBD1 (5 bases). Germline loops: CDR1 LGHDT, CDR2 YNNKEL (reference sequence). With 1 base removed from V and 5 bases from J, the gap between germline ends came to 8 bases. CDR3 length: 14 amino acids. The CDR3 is CASSQGGQTGELFF. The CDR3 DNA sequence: TGTGCCAGCAGCCAAGGGGGCCAGACCGGGGAGCTGTTTTTT.

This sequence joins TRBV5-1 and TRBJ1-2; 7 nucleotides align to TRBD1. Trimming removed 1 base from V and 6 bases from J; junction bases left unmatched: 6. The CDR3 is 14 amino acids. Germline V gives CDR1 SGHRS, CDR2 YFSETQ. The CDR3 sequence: CASSLLTGLDGYTF. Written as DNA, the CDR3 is TGCGCCAGCAGCTTGTTGACAGGGCTGGATGGCTACACCTTC. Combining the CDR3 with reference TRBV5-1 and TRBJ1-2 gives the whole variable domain KAGVTQTPRYLIKTRGQQVTLSCSPISGHRSVSWYQQTPGQGLQFLFEYFSETQRNKGNFPGRFSGRQFSNSRSEMNVSTLELGDSALYLCASSLLTGLDGYTFGSGTRLTVV.

The chain's CDR3 is CASSRGGYEQYF. CDR3 coding DNA: TGTGCCAGCAGCAGGGGTGGTTACGAGCAGTACTTC. The V call is TRBV12-3 or TRBV12-4, the J call TRBJ2-7; a weak D match, TRBD1 (6 bases). The CDR3 has 12 residues. The V end lost 6 bases, the J end lost 4 bases, and 10 bases lay between the germline ends.

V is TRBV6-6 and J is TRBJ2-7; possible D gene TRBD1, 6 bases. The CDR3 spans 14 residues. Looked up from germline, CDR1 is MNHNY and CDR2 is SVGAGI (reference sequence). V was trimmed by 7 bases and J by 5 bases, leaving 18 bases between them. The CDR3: CASKYQGLDHEQYF. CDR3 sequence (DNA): TGTGCCAGCAAATACCAGGGGTTGGACCACGAGCAGTACTTC.

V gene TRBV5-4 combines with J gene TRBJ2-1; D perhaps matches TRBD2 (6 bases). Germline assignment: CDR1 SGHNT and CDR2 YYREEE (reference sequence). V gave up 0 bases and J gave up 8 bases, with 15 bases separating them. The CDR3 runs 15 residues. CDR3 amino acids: CASSLDRLVVHEQFF. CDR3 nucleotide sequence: TGTGCCAGCAGCTTGGATCGACTAGTTGTACATGAGCAGTTCTTC.

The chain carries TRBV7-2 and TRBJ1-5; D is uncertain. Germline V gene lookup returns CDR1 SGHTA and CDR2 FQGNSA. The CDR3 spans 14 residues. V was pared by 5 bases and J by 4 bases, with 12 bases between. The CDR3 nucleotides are TGTGCCAGCAGCCCCCTGCCGGGGAATCAGCCCCAGCATTTT. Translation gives CASSPLPGNQPQHF.

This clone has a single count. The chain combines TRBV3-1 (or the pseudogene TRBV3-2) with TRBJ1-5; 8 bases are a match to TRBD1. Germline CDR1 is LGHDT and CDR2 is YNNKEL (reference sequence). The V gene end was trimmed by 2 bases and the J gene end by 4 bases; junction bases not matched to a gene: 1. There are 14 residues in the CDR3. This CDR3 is CASSQQGANQPQHF. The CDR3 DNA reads TGTGCCAGCAGCCAACAGGGGGCGAATCAGCCCCAGCATTTT.

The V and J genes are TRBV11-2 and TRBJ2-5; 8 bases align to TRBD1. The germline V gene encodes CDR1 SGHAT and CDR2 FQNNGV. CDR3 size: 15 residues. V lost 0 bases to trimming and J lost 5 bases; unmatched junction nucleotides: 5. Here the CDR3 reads CASSLDPGGGETQYF. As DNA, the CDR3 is TGTGCCAGCAGCTTAGATCCAGGGGGCGGTGAGACCCAGTACTTC. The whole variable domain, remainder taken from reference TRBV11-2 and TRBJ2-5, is EAGVAQSPRYKIIEKRQSVAFWCNPISGHATLYWYQQILGQGPKLLIQFQNNGVVDDSQLPKDRFSAERLKGVDSTLKIQPAKLEDSAVYLCASSLDPGGGETQYFGPGTRLLVL.

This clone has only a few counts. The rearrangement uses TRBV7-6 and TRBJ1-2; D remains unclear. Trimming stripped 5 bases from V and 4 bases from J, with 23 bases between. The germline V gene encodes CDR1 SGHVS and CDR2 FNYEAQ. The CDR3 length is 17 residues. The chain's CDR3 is CASSQLVGGSSVYGYTF. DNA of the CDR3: TGTGCCAGCAGCCAATTAGTCGGCGGCAGCTCTGTCTATGGCTACACCTTC.

This chain's CDR3 is CATSPSGGLTSYNEQFF. CDR3 coding DNA: TGTGCCACCAGTCCATCCGGGGGACTAACTTCCTACAATGAGCAGTTCTTC. This chain links TRBV24-1 with TRBJ2-1, with TRBD2 identical over 7 bases. CDR3 size: 17 residues. V shed 6 bases and J 1 base; nucleotides not matched to a gene: 11. The germline V gene encodes CDR1 KGHDR and CDR2 SFDVKD.

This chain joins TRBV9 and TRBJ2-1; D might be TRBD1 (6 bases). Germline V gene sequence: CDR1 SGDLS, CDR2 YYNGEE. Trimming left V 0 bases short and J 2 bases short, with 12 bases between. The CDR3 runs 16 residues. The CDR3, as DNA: TGTGCCAGCAGCGTAGAGGGCAGGGGAGCCTACAATGAGCAGTTCTTC. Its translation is CASSVEGRGAYNEQFF.

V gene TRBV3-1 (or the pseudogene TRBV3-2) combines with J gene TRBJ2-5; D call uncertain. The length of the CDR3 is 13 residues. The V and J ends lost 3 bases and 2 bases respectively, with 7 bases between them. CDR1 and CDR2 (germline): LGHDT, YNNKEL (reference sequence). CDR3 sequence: CASSHRTQETQYF. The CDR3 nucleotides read TGTGCCAGCAGCCACAGAACACAAGAGACCCAGTACTTC.

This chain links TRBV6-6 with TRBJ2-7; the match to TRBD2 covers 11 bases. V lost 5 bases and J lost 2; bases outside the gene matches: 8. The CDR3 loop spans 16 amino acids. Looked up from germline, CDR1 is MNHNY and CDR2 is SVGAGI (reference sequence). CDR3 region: CASSPPGTSGAYEQYF. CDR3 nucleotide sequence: TGTGCCAGCAGTCCTCCCGGGACTAGCGGAGCCTACGAGCAGTACTTC.

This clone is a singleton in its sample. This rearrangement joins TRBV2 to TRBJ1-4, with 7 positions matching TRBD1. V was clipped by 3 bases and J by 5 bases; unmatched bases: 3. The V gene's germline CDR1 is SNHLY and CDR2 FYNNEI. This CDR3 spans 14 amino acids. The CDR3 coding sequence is TGTGCCAGCAGTGAGAGACAGGGAAATGAAAAACTGTTTTTT. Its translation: CASSERQGNEKLFF.

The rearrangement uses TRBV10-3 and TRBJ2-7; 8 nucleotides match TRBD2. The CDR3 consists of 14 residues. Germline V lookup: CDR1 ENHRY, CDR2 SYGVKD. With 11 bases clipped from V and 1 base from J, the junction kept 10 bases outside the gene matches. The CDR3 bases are TGTGCCTCGGCTGCGGCTAGCGGGTCCTACGAGCAGTACTTC. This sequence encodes CASAAASGSYEQYF.

CDR3 in amino acids: CASSLVQVHSYEQYF. CDR3 nucleotides: TGTGCCAGCAGCTTAGTCCAGGTTCACTCCTACGAGCAGTACTTC. This chain links TRBV7-2 with TRBJ2-7, with D hard to call. The CDR3 totals 15 residues. V dropped 1 base and J dropped 0 bases, with 10 bases sitting between them. CDR1 SGHTA and CDR2 FQGNSA come from the germline V gene.

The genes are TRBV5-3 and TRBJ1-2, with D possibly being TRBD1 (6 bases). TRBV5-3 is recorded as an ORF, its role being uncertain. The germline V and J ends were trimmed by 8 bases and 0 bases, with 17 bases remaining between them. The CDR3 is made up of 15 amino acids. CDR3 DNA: TGTGCCAGGACCGGGACATTCGAGGCTAACTATGGCTACACCTTC. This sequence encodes CARTGTFEANYGYTF.

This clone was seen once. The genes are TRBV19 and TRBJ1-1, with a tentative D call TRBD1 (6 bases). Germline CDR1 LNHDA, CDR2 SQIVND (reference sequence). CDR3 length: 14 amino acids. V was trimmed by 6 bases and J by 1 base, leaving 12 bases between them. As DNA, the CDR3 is TGTGCCAGTAGACCAGGGGAGAGGAACACTGAAGCTTTCTTT. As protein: CASRPGERNTEAFF.

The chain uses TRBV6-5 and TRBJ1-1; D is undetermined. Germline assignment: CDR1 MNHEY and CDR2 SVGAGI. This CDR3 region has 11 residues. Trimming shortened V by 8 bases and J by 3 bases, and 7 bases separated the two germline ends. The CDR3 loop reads CASRRDTEAFF. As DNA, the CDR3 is TGTGCCAGCCGGCGGGACACTGAAGCTTTCTTT.

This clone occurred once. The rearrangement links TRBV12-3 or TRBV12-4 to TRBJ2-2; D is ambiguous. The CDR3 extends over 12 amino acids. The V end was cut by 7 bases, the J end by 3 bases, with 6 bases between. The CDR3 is CASNFYTGELFF. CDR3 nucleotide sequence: TGTGCCAGCAACTTTTACACCGGGGAGCTGTTTTTT.